This entry lists 30 T cell receptor beta chains sequenced from one sample in a study. TCRdb reprocessed the 5' RACE reads via MiXCR and lists one record per CDR3 protein. The sample shows some 44,000 distinct CDR3 sequences, 30% of them seen only once. Source material: tumor-infiltrating memory CD4+ T cells sorted from the breast tumor. Subset indicated: memory CD4+ T cells, CD4+CD45RO+CD25-. The receptor source for this set is a female donor with breast cancer.

Many counts were recorded for this clonotype. V gene TRBV3-1 combines with J gene TRBJ1-5; D is possibly TRBD1 (6 bases). The V gene's germline CDR1 is LGHDT and CDR2 YNNKEL (reference sequence). The germline V and J ends were trimmed by 2 bases and 4 bases, with 12 bases remaining between them. This CDR3 contains 15 residues. Here the CDR3 DNA reads TGTGCCAGCAGCCAAAGTCCAGGGGCTAATCAGCCCCAGCATTTT. Translation gives CASSQSPGANQPQHF.

This clonotype was picked up a small number of times. The chain combines TRBV12-3 or TRBV12-4 with TRBJ2-3; D is possibly TRBD1 (7 bases). Trimming took off 8 bases at V and 4 bases at J, with 22 bases between the two ends. The CDR3 totals 16 residues. CDR3 DNA sequence: TGTGCCAGCCTCCGGCAGGGTGGCAGGGGGGCAGATACGCAGTATTTT. Its translation is CASLRQGGRGADTQYF.

Concerning this clonotype itself: A much larger clone differs from this one at a single base, so this may be a read error. The rearrangement links TRBV5-1 to TRBJ1-1, with 8 bases identical to TRBD1. From germline, CDR1 is SGHRS and CDR2 YFSETQ. This CDR3 has 14 amino acids. CDR3 loop: CASRTGAVNTEALF. Here the CDR3 DNA reads TGCGCCAGCAGGACAGGGGCGGTGAACACTGAAGCTCTCTTT. The variable domain in full, completed from reference TRBV5-1 and TRBJ1-1, reads KAGVTQTPRYLIKTRGQQVTLSCSPISGHRSVSWYQQTPGQGLQFLFEYFSETQRNKGNFPGRFSGRQFSNSRSEMNVSTLELGDSALYLCASRTGAVNTEALFGQGTRLTVV.

This chain links TRBV11-2 with TRBJ2-1; 14 bases agree with TRBD2. Looked up from germline, CDR1 is SGHAT and CDR2 is FQNNGV. The CDR3 contains 14 residues. The J segment lost 13 bases and the V segment lost 3 bases, leaving 5 bases of the junction unmatched. DNA of the CDR3: TGTGCCAGCAGCTTGGGACTAGCGGGAGAAGCACAGTTCTTC. It encodes CASSLGLAGEAQFF.

This clonotype occurred a few times. The chain carries TRBV29-1 and TRBJ2-1, with TRBD2 matching over 7 bases. Germline V gene data show CDR1 as SQVTM and CDR2 as ANQGSEA. The CDR3 covers 13 residues. With 8 bases clipped from V and 8 bases from J, the junction kept 12 bases outside the gene matches. The CDR3 DNA follows: TGCAGCTCCTCGGGCGGGAGTCTGTATGAGCAGTTCTTC. Protein: CSSSGGSLYEQFF.

V and J are TRBV2 and TRBJ2-1; tentative D call: TRBD1 (8 bases). CDR1 is SNHLY and CDR2 is FYNNEI in the germline V gene. The CDR3 contains 16 residues. With 6 bases removed from V and 7 bases from J, the gap between germline ends came to 22 bases. As DNA, the CDR3 is TGTGCCAGCAGAGCCCCGTTGACAGGGGAGGGGAATGAGCAGTTCTTC. It codes for CASRAPLTGEGNEQFF.

The chain combines TRBV6-4 with TRBJ2-1, with TRBD2 identical over 8 bases. Germline trimming cut 6 bases from V and 8 bases from J; bases unmatched to any gene: 12. CDR3 length: 15 amino acids. Looked up from germline, CDR1 is MRHNA and CDR2 is SNTAGT. The CDR3 here is CASRLSGSAGYEQFF. CDR3 DNA sequence: TGTGCCAGCAGACTAAGCGGGAGTGCAGGCTATGAGCAGTTCTTC.

This chain joins TRBV7-2 and TRBJ2-3, with 7 bases that match TRBD2. Germline CDR1 and CDR2: SGHTA and FQGNSA. V was clipped by 8 bases and J by 2 bases; unmatched bases: 4. This CDR3 contains 13 residues. Written as DNA, the CDR3 is TGTGCCAGCGAAAGCGGGAACACAGATACGCAGTATTTT. It specifies CASESGNTDTQYF.

The chain employs TRBV7-9 and TRBJ2-3; perhaps TRBD2 as D (6 bases). CDR3 length equals 14 residues. V lost 5 bases and J lost 11, with 20 bases in between. Germline V gives CDR1 SEHNR, CDR2 FQNEAQ (reference sequence). The CDR3 protein is CASSDSGVGSEQYF. In DNA form, the CDR3 reads TGTGCCAGCAGCGACTCGGGGGTTGGGTCCGAGCAGTATTTT.

The chain uses TRBV4-1 and TRBJ2-4; 7 bases match TRBD1. Germline CDR1 MGHRA, CDR2 YSYEKL. The CDR3 runs 15 residues. V shed 6 bases and J 2 bases; nucleotides not matched to a gene: 7. The CDR3 DNA follows: TGCGCCAGCAGACCTTACAGGGGAACCAAAAACATTCAGTACTTC. It codes for CASRPYRGTKNIQYF.

This clonotype showed up many times. The chain couples TRBV20-1 to TRBJ2-3; D is uncertain. In germline, CDR1 is DFQATT, CDR2 SNEGSKA (reference sequence). The germline V and J ends were trimmed by 4 bases and 2 bases, with 19 bases remaining between them. This CDR3 has 16 residues. CDR3 residues: CSAMKETRATTDTQYF. The CDR3, as DNA: TGCAGTGCTATGAAAGAGACTCGGGCTACCACAGATACGCAGTATTTT.

In its sample, this clonotype was seen many times. This chain links TRBV7-3 with TRBJ2-5; 8 bases are shared with TRBD2. The V segment lost 4 bases and the J segment 5 bases; nucleotides outside the gene matches: 3. Germline V CDR1 and CDR2: SGHTA, FQGTGA. The CDR3 is made up of 13 amino acids. The CDR3 nucleotides read TGTGCCAGCAGCTCCCGACTAGCGGAGACCCAGTACTTC. This sequence encodes CASSSRLAETQYF. Filled out from reference TRBV7-3 and TRBJ2-5, the complete variable domain reads GAGVSQTPSNKVTEKGKYVELRCDPISGHTALYWYRQSLGQGPEFLIYFQGTGAADDSGLPNDRFFAVRPEGSVSTLKIQRTERGDSAVYLCASSSRLAETQYFGPGTRLLVL.

The chain recombines TRBV24-1 with TRBJ1-5; 10 positions match TRBD1. The CDR3 has 15 amino acids. V lost 7 bases, J lost 5 bases, and 7 bases stayed unmatched. Germline values: CDR1 KGHDR, CDR2 SFDVKD. The CDR3 loop reads CATSRQGAGDQPQHF. In nucleotides, the CDR3 is TGTGCCACCAGCCGACAGGGGGCCGGGGATCAGCCCCAGCATTTT.

The CDR3 nucleotides are TGTGCCAGCAGGGGCGGGGCCGCAGATACGCAGTATTTT. It is translated as CASRGGAADTQYF. This chain uses TRBV7-2 with TRBJ2-3, with a possible D match to TRBD2 (6 bases). Deletions cut 6 bases from V and 4 bases from J, with 11 bases between. The CDR3 loop spans 13 amino acids. Germline lookup yields CDR1 SGHTA and CDR2 FQGNSA. Full variable domain (missing parts from reference TRBV7-2 and TRBJ2-3): GAGVSQSPSNKVTEKGKDVELRCDPISGHTALYWYRQSLGQGLEFLIYFQGNSAPDKSGLPSDRFSAERTGGSVSTLTIQRTQQEDSAVYLCASRGGAADTQYFGPGTRLTVL.

The chain combines TRBV7-2 with TRBJ1-3; 7 bases map to TRBD1. Losses at the gene ends were 8 bases for V and 3 bases for J; bases not matched to a gene: 4. Germline CDR1 and CDR2: SGHTA and FQGNSA. CDR3 size: 13 residues. CDR3 nucleotides: TGTGCCAGCTCGGGACAGTTTGGAAACACCATATATTTT. This gives the protein CASSGQFGNTIYF. The entire variable domain, with the rest obtained from reference TRBV7-2 and TRBJ1-3, is as follows: GAGVSQSPSNKVTEKGKDVELRCDPISGHTALYWYRQSLGQGLEFLIYFQGNSAPDKSGLPSDRFSAERTGGSVSTLTIQRTQQEDSAVYLCASSGQFGNTIYFGEGSWLTVV.

This chain connects TRBV7-9 to TRBJ2-2; unclear D gene. This CDR3 has 14 amino acids. The germline CDR1 and CDR2 sequences are SEHNR and FQNEAQ (reference sequence). Trimming pared 0 bases from V and 4 bases from J, leaving 6 bases between. The DNA for the CDR3 is TGTGCCAGCAGCTTAGCTCACTCCACCGGGGAGCTGTTTTTT. As protein: CASSLAHSTGELFF. Filled out from reference TRBV7-9 and TRBJ2-2, the complete variable domain reads DTGVSQNPRHKITKRGQNVTFRCDPISEHNRLYWYRQTLGQGPEFLTYFQNEAQLEKSRLLSDRFSAERPKGSFSTLEIQRTEQGDSAMYLCASSLAHSTGELFFGEGSRLTVL.

V and J are TRBV24-1 and TRBJ2-1; no reliable D call. Germline assignment: CDR1 KGHDR and CDR2 SFDVKD. Trimming removed 5 bases at V and 5 bases at J, with 12 bases between. This CDR3 comprises 14 residues. The CDR3 coding sequence is TGTGCCACCAGTGTACCAGGTTTTAACAATGAGCAGTTCTTC. As protein: CATSVPGFNNEQFF.

With regard to this clonotype: With a much larger clone just one base away, this may be a read error. The chain combines TRBV27 with TRBJ2-7; 7 bases are a match to TRBD1. J gave up 3 bases and V 4 bases, and 6 bases lay outside the gene matches. From germline, CDR1 is MNHEY and CDR2 SMNVEV (reference sequence). This CDR3 has 14 residues. This CDR3 reads CASSSGQVGYEQYF. The CDR3 DNA follows: TGTGCCAGCAGTTCAGGACAGGTGGGCTACGAGCAGTACTTC.

The chain joins TRBV5-1 to TRBJ2-7; TRBD1 matches at 7 bases. V shed 0 bases, J shed 8 bases, and the junction held 2 bases outside the gene matches. Germline CDR1 reads SGHRS; CDR2 reads YFSETQ. This CDR3 is 12 amino acids long. As DNA, the CDR3 is TGCGCCAGCAGCTTGGCGGGACAGAAGCAGTACTTC. Its protein is CASSLAGQKQYF.

V usage is TRBV7-3 and J usage is TRBJ2-2; 8 bases align to TRBD2. In germline, CDR1 is SGHTA, CDR2 FQGTGA. The V segment lost 5 bases and the J segment 7 bases; nucleotides outside the gene matches: 12. The CDR3 runs to 16 residues. The CDR3 DNA follows: TGTGCCAGCAGCCTCAATAGCGGGAACCAGGGCGGGGAGCTGTTTTTT. Translated: CASSLNSGNQGGELFF.

This clonotype was observed at least ten times. V is TRBV28 and J is TRBJ1-5; D remains unclear. V was clipped by 2 bases and J by 0 bases, with 8 bases between them. The CDR3 extends over 15 amino acids. From germline, CDR1 is MDHEN and CDR2 SYDVKM. The CDR3 nucleotides are TGTGCCAGCAGTTTACCTAAGGCTAGCAATCAGCCCCAGCATTTT. This encodes CASSLPKASNQPQHF.

In this sample, this clonotype turned up a few times. The V and J genes are TRBV5-1 and TRBJ2-1; D may be TRBD1 (5 bases). Trimming took 4 bases from V and 1 from J, leaving 9 bases between them. Germline loops: CDR1 SGHRS, CDR2 YFSETQ. This CDR3 is built from 14 residues. CDR3 sequence: CASSRQWSYNEQFF. Written as DNA, the CDR3 is TGCGCCAGCAGCCGACAGTGGTCCTACAATGAGCAGTTCTTC.

Remarks on this clonotype: An end of the junction does not agree with germline; a read error may underlie this. The V call is TRBV27, the J call TRBJ1-5; 8 nucleotides align to TRBD1. The CDR3 contains 16 residues. Germline V gene data show CDR1 as MNHEY and CDR2 as SMNVEV (reference sequence). The CDR3: CTSSCRGTGNNQPQHF. For the CDR3, the DNA is TGCACCAGCAGTTGCCGCGGGACAGGAAACAATCAGCCCCAGCATTTT.

V and J are TRBV4-1 and TRBJ2-5, with a weak D call TRBD2 (6 bases). Per the germline V gene, CDR1 is MGHRA and CDR2 is YSYEKL. The CDR3 extends over 15 amino acids. Trimming removed 1 base from V and 5 bases from J, with 14 bases in between. The CDR3 coding sequence is TGCGCCAGCAGCCAAGCCCCCGGGGCGGGGGAGACCCAGTACTTC. It codes for CASSQAPGAGETQYF.

This clonotype was seen more than once but under ten times. This chain connects TRBV3-1 to TRBJ2-5; a weak D match, TRBD2 (5 bases). This CDR3 is 15 amino acids long. Germline CDR1 LGHDT, CDR2 YNNKEL (reference sequence). Trimming stripped 0 bases from V and 5 bases from J, with 13 bases between. The CDR3 DNA reads as TGTGCCAGCAGCCAAGACGGTGGCCGAGGGGAGACCCAGTACTTC. Its translation is CASSQDGGRGETQYF.

Only a few counts were recorded for this clonotype. The J gene is TRBJ2-1, the V gene TRBV11-1, with 7 nucleotides matching TRBD2. The CDR3 totals 15 residues. Trimming cost V 3 bases and J 7 bases; bases outside gene matches: 9. CDR1 SGHAT and CDR2 FQDESV come from the germline V gene (reference sequence). CDR3 amino acids: CASSFGGGSVNEQFF. The CDR3 DNA sequence: TGTGCCAGCAGCTTTGGTGGCGGGAGTGTTAATGAGCAGTTCTTC.

This clonotype was observed at least ten times. The chain joins TRBV9 to TRBJ1-2, with D perhaps TRBD1 (6 bases). Germline CDR1 SGDLS, CDR2 YYNGEE. The CDR3 has 15 residues. The V and J ends lost 0 bases and 4 bases respectively, with 13 bases between them. In DNA, the CDR3 is TGTGCCAGCAGCGTAGCTTCGGGGGGCGGCTATGGCTACACCTTC. Protein: CASSVASGGGYGYTF.

About this clonotype itself: No conserved phenylalanine or tryptophan ends this CDR3, so it is likely a read error. This sequence joins TRBV5-4 and TRBJ1-2; D unclear. The V gene lost 2 bases and the J gene lost 2 bases, with 7 bases spanning the gap. This CDR3 contains 13 residues. From germline, CDR1 is SGHNT and CDR2 YYREEE (reference sequence). CDR3 nucleotides: TGTGCCAGCAGCTTTGGAGGGAACTATGGCTACACCGTC. This codes for CASSFGGNYGYTV.

The gene calls are TRBV9 and TRBJ2-4; D not certain. V lost 3 bases to trimming and J lost 0 bases, with 16 bases between them. The V gene's germline CDR1 is SGDLS and CDR2 YYNGEE. The CDR3 extends over 17 amino acids. CDR3 DNA sequence: TGTGCCAGCAGCGCCGAGAGTGAGTGGGGAGCCAAAAACATTCAGTACTTC. Translating it yields CASSAESEWGAKNIQYF.

Only a few counts were recorded for this clonotype. The genes are TRBV27 and TRBJ2-2, with D possibly matching TRBD1 (6 bases). CDR3 size: 13 residues. CDR1 MNHEY and CDR2 SMNVEV come from the germline V gene (reference sequence). The germline V and J ends were trimmed by 7 bases and 2 bases, with 8 bases remaining between them. CDR3 amino acids: CASKTGNTGELFF. CDR3 bases: TGTGCCAGCAAGACAGGAAACACCGGGGAGCTGTTTTTT.